Listed here are 23 T cell receptor beta chains from one sample, sequenced in a study of cytomegalovirus exposure and HLA in healthy donors. The PCR ran on 60 Vbeta and 13 Jbeta primers. Generated by immunoSEQ multiplex PCR, the TCRdb table keeps only in-frame clones and is missing some. The top ten hold more than 13% of the sample, which has some 87,000 clones, about three quarters seen once. Source material: PBMCs. The receptors here all came from a woman between 45 and 65 years old in good health and CMV-seropositive.

The chain has TRBV9 and TRBJ2-1; weak D call: TRBD2 (6 bases). CDR3 length: 14 amino acids. V was shortened by 0 bases and J by 10 bases, with 14 bases between the two germline ends. In germline, CDR1 is SGDLS, CDR2 YYNGEE. CDR3 in DNA: TGTGCCAGCAGCGTAGTTGGAGGGGCCAGCGAGCAGTTCTTC. It translates to CASSVVGGASEQFF. The full variable domain, with the rest looked up from reference TRBV9 and TRBJ2-1, is DSGVTQTPKHLITATGQRVTLRCSPRSGDLSVYWYQQSLDQGLQFLIQYYNGEERAKGNILERFSAQQFPDLHSELNLSSLELGDSALYFCASSVVGGASEQFFGPGTRLTVL.

This clone was detected only once. The V gene is TRBV18, the J gene TRBJ1-5, with a tentative D call TRBD1 (5 bases). This CDR3 is built from 15 residues. From germline, CDR1 is KGHSH and CDR2 LQKENI. Trimming took 3 bases from V and 0 from J, leaving 9 bases between them. This CDR3 reads CASSPGHVSNQPQHF. For the CDR3, the DNA is TGTGCCAGCTCACCTGGACACGTTAGCAATCAGCCCCAGCATTTT.

This clone came up once. The gene calls are TRBV10-1 and TRBJ2-3; 9 bases are shared with TRBD2. Per germline, CDR1 WNHNN and CDR2 SYGVQD (reference sequence). The CDR3 has 15 amino acids. Germline trimming cut 4 bases from V and 5 bases from J; bases unmatched to any gene: 7. The CDR3 DNA follows: TGCGCCAGCAGTGGTAGCGGGAGACGGGGAGATACGCAGTATTTT. Residues: CASSGSGRRGDTQYF.

The chain recombines TRBV25-1 with TRBJ2-7; D might be TRBD1 (7 bases). The CDR3 is made up of 14 amino acids. V was clipped by 7 bases and J by 2 bases, with 15 bases between them. CDR1 and CDR2 from the germline V gene are MGHDK and SYGVNS. The CDR3 nucleotides read TGTGCCAGCAAGGAGGGGGCCTACGCCTACGAGCAGTACTTC. It translates to CASKEGAYAYEQYF.

This sequence joins TRBV4-1 and TRBJ1-3; D possibly corresponds to TRBD1 (5 bases). The CDR3 consists of 18 residues. V lost 4 bases, J lost 1 base, and 20 bases lay in between. CDR1 MGHRA and CDR2 YSYEKL come from the germline V gene. CDR3 in amino acids: CASSLIKAGTGSGNTIYF. The CDR3 nucleotides are TGCGCCAGCAGCCTCATAAAGGCAGGGACTGGGTCTGGAAACACCATATATTTT.

The V gene is TRBV5-8, the J gene TRBJ2-1; a weak D match, TRBD1 (6 bases). The V end was cut by 6 bases, the J end by 7 bases, with 11 bases between. The CDR3 length is 12 residues. CDR1 SGHTS and CDR2 YDEGEE come from the germline V gene. DNA for the CDR3: TGTGCCAGCAACCGCAGGGGAAATGAGCAGTTCTTC. Protein sequence: CASNRRGNEQFF.

The chain recombines TRBV5-1 with TRBJ2-3; possibly TRBD1 for D (5 bases). The length of the CDR3 is 16 residues. V was shortened by 0 bases and J by 0 bases, with 11 bases between the two germline ends. Germline assignment: CDR1 SGHRS and CDR2 YFSETQ. CDR3 in amino acids: CASSLEGYPSTDTQYF. The CDR3 DNA follows: TGCGCCAGCAGCTTGGAGGGGTACCCTAGCACAGATACGCAGTATTTT.

The CDR3 here is CSVEGGRVTSTDTQYF. CDR3 DNA: TGCAGCGTTGAAGGCGGGAGGGTAACTAGCACAGATACGCAGTATTTT. J is TRBJ2-3 and V is TRBV29-1; 9 bases map to TRBD2. V gave up 1 base and J gave up 0 bases; unmatched junction bases: 5. CDR1 SQVTM and CDR2 ANQGSEA come from the germline V gene. CDR3 length: 16 amino acids.

The J gene is TRBJ1-2, the V gene TRBV2; D not resolved. The germline V gene encodes CDR1 SNHLY and CDR2 FYNNEI. This CDR3 is built from 12 residues. V was cut by 4 bases and J by 2 bases, with 5 bases left in between. The CDR3 DNA is TGTGCCAGCAGTGTATCGAACTATGGCTACACCTTC. Protein sequence: CASSVSNYGYTF.

The chain employs TRBV5-5 and TRBJ2-3; D is uncertain. The CDR3 totals 12 residues. The germline CDR1 and CDR2 sequences are SGHKS and YYEKEE (reference sequence). V was trimmed by 0 bases and J by 5 bases, leaving 4 bases between them. CDR3 nucleotides: TGTGCCAGCAGCTTGGGAGGAGATACGCAGTATTTT. This codes for CASSLGGDTQYF.

The chain links TRBV2 to TRBJ2-2; TRBD2 agrees at 9 bases. CDR1 and CDR2 from the germline V gene are SNHLY and FYNNEI. V shed 7 bases, J shed 3 bases, and the junction held 6 bases outside the gene matches. The CDR3 extends over 15 amino acids. The CDR3 sequence is CASKAIAGDTGELFF. The CDR3, as DNA: TGTGCCAGCAAAGCCATAGCGGGAGACACCGGGGAGCTGTTTTTT.

The chain carries TRBV28 and TRBJ2-3, with 9 bases aligning to TRBD1. CDR3 length: 17 amino acids. V lost 7 bases to trimming and J lost 4 bases; unmatched junction nucleotides: 15. CDR1 is MDHEN and CDR2 is SYDVKM in the germline V gene. CDR3 loop: CASTGWWDRDFADTQYF. In DNA, the CDR3 is TGTGCCAGCACGGGATGGTGGGACAGGGATTTTGCAGATACGCAGTATTTT.

The sample holds a few counts of this clone. The V and J genes are TRBV10-3 and TRBJ1-2; 10 nucleotides agree with TRBD1. The CDR3 totals 13 residues. Germline lookup yields CDR1 ENHRY and CDR2 SYGVKD. The V gene end was trimmed by 6 bases and the J gene end by 5 bases; junction bases not matched to a gene: 3. The CDR3 sequence: CAIRDRGEYGYTF. Here the CDR3 DNA reads TGTGCCATCAGGGACAGGGGGGAGTATGGCTACACCTTC.

This clone was counted between two and nine times. The V call is TRBV27, the J call TRBJ2-1; tentatively, D is TRBD2 (5 bases). The CDR3 length is 15 residues. Per germline, CDR1 MNHEY and CDR2 SMNVEV (reference sequence). Between the trimmed V and J ends, which lost 4 bases and 8 bases, there was a span of 18 bases. The CDR3 spells CASSSEKSPEDEQFF. Written as DNA, the CDR3 is TGTGCCAGCAGTTCCGAGAAGTCCCCGGAGGATGAGCAGTTCTTC.

V gene TRBV18 combines with J gene TRBJ1-4; weak D call: TRBD1 (5 bases). V shed 5 bases and J shed 4 bases, with 11 bases lying between them. The CDR3 sequence is 14 residues long. Germline lookup yields CDR1 KGHSH and CDR2 LQKENI. CDR3 DNA: TGTGCCAGCTCATCCAGGGTTGTTAATGAAAAACTGTTTTTT. It encodes CASSSRVVNEKLFF.

The V and J genes are TRBV5-1 and TRBJ2-7; the match to TRBD1 covers 8 bases. With V trimmed by 0 bases and J by 5 bases, 1 base remained unmatched. CDR3 length: 13 residues. In germline, CDR1 is SGHRS, CDR2 YFSETQ. The CDR3 DNA follows: TGCGCCAGCAGCTTGGGACAGGGGAACGAGCAGTACTTC. This sequence encodes CASSLGQGNEQYF.

The chain joins TRBV11-3 to TRBJ2-2, with 8 bases fitting TRBD2. Trimming at V came to 5 bases and at J to 6 bases, leaving 2 bases not matched to a gene. The CDR3 sequence is 13 residues long. CDR1 and CDR2 (germline): SGHNT, YENEEA. This CDR3 is CASSRGGPGELFF. Here the CDR3 DNA reads TGTGCCAGCAGCCGGGGGGGCCCCGGGGAGCTGTTTTTT.

The rearrangement joins TRBV7-2 to TRBJ2-1, with 8 positions matching TRBD2. Germline V gene data show CDR1 as SGHTA and CDR2 as FQGNSA. The J segment lost 8 bases and the V segment lost 6 bases, leaving 9 bases of the junction unmatched. The CDR3 has 14 amino acids. The CDR3 region has the DNA TGTGCCAGCAGGCCGGGAGGGCTCTATGATGAGCAGTTCTTC. Translating gives CASRPGGLYDEQFF.

V is TRBV11-2 and J is TRBJ2-7; D is perhaps TRBD2 (7 bases). This CDR3 is 14 amino acids long. With 5 bases removed from V and 7 bases from J, the gap between germline ends came to 18 bases. The V gene's germline CDR1 is SGHAT and CDR2 FQNNGV. CDR3 DNA: TGTGCCAGCAGCGCCGCACCGGGGGGCGGGGAGCAGTACTTC. Translation gives CASSAAPGGGEQYF.

V is TRBV9 and J is TRBJ2-1; 11 bases line up with TRBD2. The CDR3 covers 14 residues. J was trimmed by 9 bases and V by 2 bases; bases with no gene match: 4. Per germline, CDR1 SGDLS and CDR2 YYNGEE. The CDR3 spells CASSVSSGRSEQFF. CDR3 DNA sequence: TGTGCCAGCAGCGTGTCTAGCGGGAGGAGTGAGCAGTTCTTC.

A single count supports this clone. V and J are TRBV27 and TRBJ1-5; a possible D gene is TRBD1 (6 bases). The CDR3 consists of 17 residues. V was pared by 1 base and J by 3 bases, with 16 bases between. Germline CDR1 and CDR2: MNHEY and SMNVEV (reference sequence). CDR3 protein: CASSLFGGPPYNQPQHF. The DNA of the CDR3 is TGTGCCAGCAGTTTATTCGGGGGGCCGCCCTACAATCAGCCCCAGCATTTT.

The chain links TRBV18 to TRBJ2-1; TRBD2 matches 11 bases. V was pared by 0 bases and J by 8 bases, with 6 bases of the junction left unmatched. Germline values: CDR1 KGHSH, CDR2 LQKENI. The CDR3 has 16 residues. The CDR3 region is CASSPPLAGGPHEQFF. CDR3 coding DNA: TGTGCCAGCTCACCACCTTTAGCGGGAGGGCCGCATGAGCAGTTCTTC.

The V call is TRBV10-2, the J call TRBJ2-2; the D gene is possibly TRBD1 (6 bases). The V gene's germline CDR1 is WSHSY and CDR2 SAAADI. The CDR3 loop spans 15 amino acids. Deletions cut 3 bases from V and 4 bases from J, with 12 bases between. CDR3 residues: CASSDYRVGTGELFF. CDR3 nucleotide sequence: TGCGCCAGCAGTGACTACAGGGTAGGCACCGGGGAGCTGTTTTTT.